These 26 T cell receptor beta chains share one sample of origin, sequenced in a study of shared clonotypes between healthy human individuals (dated by TCRdb to the early 2020s). Libraries were prepared through the immunoSEQ multiplex PCR assay. Entries here come from immuneACCESS through TCRdb and include only in-frame sequences with V and J called. Some clones fail to appear in such tables; in the studies checked, an unresolved V gene covers under half of the shortfall, and the cause of the remainder is unknown. The sample data list about 2.4 million clones, and 93% of these were observed just once. The ten largest clonotypes hold 0.36% of the sample. Sequencing was done on a sample of naive CD4+ T cells from PBMCs. The meaning of the sample's cell subset or site label: CD45RA+ positively selected. Receptors originate from a man between 18 and 29 years old in good health. Some clones in this sample may be carry-over from other donors' samples.

This clone was seen a single time. This chain connects TRBV18 to TRBJ1-2; 7 bases match TRBD1. The germline CDR1 and CDR2 sequences are KGHSH and LQKENI. The ends lost 2 bases at V and 1 base at J; junction bases unmatched: 10. This CDR3 has 17 amino acids. The CDR3 protein is CASSPLGGQPLNYGYTF. The CDR3 nucleotides are TGTGCCAGCTCACCATTAGGGGGACAGCCCCTTAACTATGGCTACACCTTC.

On this clone: Distinct nucleotide sequences in the sample also encode this CDR3. The rearrangement links TRBV29-1 to TRBJ2-5; D is tentatively TRBD1 or TRBD2 (5 bases each). Looked up from germline, CDR1 is SQVTM and CDR2 is ANQGSEA. V dropped 4 bases and J dropped 2 bases, with 8 bases sitting between them. This CDR3 comprises 12 residues. The CDR3 sequence: CSVVRGQETQYF. Here the CDR3 DNA reads TGCAGCGTTGTGAGGGGACAAGAGACCCAGTACTTC.

The gene calls are TRBV14 and TRBJ2-1; maybe TRBD1 (7 bases). The CDR3 is made up of 17 amino acids. The germline gives CDR1 SGHDN, CDR2 FVKESK. V lost 0 bases to trimming and J lost 3 bases, with 15 bases between them. CDR3 loop: CASSQDQGGGGYNEQFF. The CDR3 DNA sequence: TGTGCCAGCAGCCAAGATCAGGGGGGAGGTGGCTACAATGAGCAGTTCTTC.

The genes are TRBV11-2 and TRBJ1-4; D unclear. V was clipped by 3 bases and J by 4 bases, with 12 bases between them. Germline V gene data show CDR1 as SGHAT and CDR2 as FQNNGV. The CDR3 contains 15 residues. For the CDR3, the DNA is TGTGCCAGCAGCTTGCGACGGACCGTTAATGAAAAACTGTTTTTT. This sequence encodes CASSLRRTVNEKLFF.

The CDR3 sequence is CASSLFPLQAGPDNEQFF. In DNA, the CDR3 is TGTGCCAGCAGCTTATTCCCCCTTCAAGCGGGACCGGACAATGAGCAGTTCTTC. The chain couples TRBV7-8 to TRBJ2-1; 7 bases line up with TRBD2. Germline assignment: CDR1 SGHVS and CDR2 FQNEAQ. Trimming took 2 bases from V and 5 from J; bases not matched to a gene: 15. The CDR3 totals 18 residues.

The gene calls are TRBV5-1 and TRBJ2-1; either TRBD1 or TRBD2 may supply D (6 bases each). V shed 1 base and J shed 3 bases, with 11 bases lying between them. The CDR3 covers 15 residues. Germline assignment: CDR1 SGHRS and CDR2 YFSETQ. CDR3 residues: CASSLWGALYNEQFF. CDR3 DNA: TGCGCCAGCAGCTTGTGGGGGGCACTCTACAATGAGCAGTTCTTC.

The chain is built from TRBV28 and TRBJ2-1; possible D gene TRBD2, 5 bases. CDR1 and CDR2 (germline): MDHEN, SYDVKM. The ends were cut back, 5 bases at V and 12 bases at J, with 17 bases in the middle. The CDR3 contains 13 residues. The CDR3: CASSLVRLGGQFF. The CDR3 bases are TGTGCCAGCAGTCTCGTAAGGCTAGGAGGGCAGTTCTTC.

This clone has a single count. The chain combines TRBV2 with TRBJ1-1; D is unclear. CDR3 length: 14 residues. Per germline, CDR1 SNHLY and CDR2 FYNNEI. V shed 4 bases and J shed 0 bases, with 9 bases lying between them. CDR3 in amino acids: CASSVLGLNTEAFF. In nucleotides, the CDR3 is TGTGCCAGCAGTGTACTCGGGCTGAACACTGAAGCTTTCTTT.

The chain carries TRBV9 and TRBJ1-2; 10 bases fit TRBD1. CDR3 size: 14 residues. The V gene's germline CDR1 is SGDLS and CDR2 YYNGEE. V lost 2 bases to trimming and J lost 7 bases; unmatched junction nucleotides: 5. CDR3 in DNA: TGTGCCAGCAGCGTCACCGGGACAGGGGCTGGCTACACCTTC. This codes for CASSVTGTGAGYTF.

This chain connects TRBV27 to TRBJ2-7; the D gene is possibly TRBD1 (6 bases). The V end was cut by 7 bases, the J end by 3 bases, with 13 bases between. In germline, CDR1 is MNHEY, CDR2 SMNVEV (reference sequence). The CDR3 has 13 amino acids. The chain's CDR3 is CASNHRVLYEQYF. As DNA, the CDR3 is TGTGCCAGCAATCACAGGGTTCTCTACGAGCAGTACTTC.

The chain combines TRBV10-3 with TRBJ2-3; D remains ambiguous. Germline V lookup: CDR1 ENHRY, CDR2 SYGVKD. V was cut by 3 bases and J by 8 bases, with 15 bases left in between. The CDR3 is 14 amino acids. CDR3 in DNA: TGTGCCATCAGTGAAACATCCGAGCGAGGTACGCAGTATTTT. Translating gives CAISETSERGTQYF.

CDR3 coding DNA: TGTGCCAGCGGTTATCCCACTCTAGATACGCAGTATTTT. It codes for CASGYPTLDTQYF. V usage is TRBV7-3 and J usage is TRBJ2-3; D uncertain. CDR3 length equals 13 residues. Germline CDR1 reads SGHTA; CDR2 reads FQGTGA. The V end lost 8 bases, the J end lost 5 bases, and 14 bases lay between the germline ends.

The gene calls are TRBV7-2 and TRBJ2-3, with D possibly matching TRBD2 (5 bases). Germline V gives CDR1 SGHTA, CDR2 FQGNSA. V was trimmed by 6 bases and J by 0 bases, leaving 13 bases between them. CDR3 length equals 15 residues. The CDR3 DNA reads as TGTGCCAGCAGTAGGAGGCAGCGAAGCACAGATACGCAGTATTTT. Its protein is CASSRRQRSTDTQYF.

The J gene is TRBJ2-1, the V gene TRBV10-3, with a possible D match to TRBD2 (6 bases). The CDR3 consists of 17 residues. Germline V gene lookup returns CDR1 ENHRY and CDR2 SYGVKD. Trimming stripped 2 bases from V and 4 bases from J, with 18 bases between. CDR3 amino acids: CAISEPAGTPPYNEQFF. In DNA form, the CDR3 reads TGTGCCATCAGTGAGCCTGCGGGGACTCCCCCGTACAATGAGCAGTTCTTC.

As for this clone: This specimen includes other DNA sequences encoding the same CDR3. This chain uses TRBV2 with TRBJ1-5, with D hard to call. V gave up 5 bases and J gave up 1 base, with 6 bases separating them. In germline, CDR1 is SNHLY, CDR2 FYNNEI. The CDR3 is 13 amino acids. In nucleotides, the CDR3 is TGTGCCAGCAGTCCGGACAGCAATCAGCCCCAGCATTTT. This encodes CASSPDSNQPQHF.

V and J are TRBV7-3 and TRBJ2-7; a possible D gene is TRBD2 (6 bases). Per the germline V gene, CDR1 is SGHTA and CDR2 is FQGTGA. This CDR3 contains 15 residues. Trimming cost V 1 base and J 2 bases, with 12 bases left between them. In DNA, the CDR3 is TGTGCCAGCAGCTTAATCGGGAGTACGCCCTACGAGCAGTACTTC. Encoded protein: CASSLIGSTPYEQYF.

The table lists this clone with a count of one. This chain connects TRBV2 to TRBJ1-5; D remains unclear. CDR1 SNHLY and CDR2 FYNNEI come from the germline V gene. The germline V and J ends were trimmed by 4 bases and 5 bases, with 12 bases remaining between them. This CDR3 has 14 residues. The CDR3 region has the DNA TGTGCCAGCAGTGGACCCTTGAGGGATCAGCCCCAGCATTTT. Translated, it gives CASSGPLRDQPQHF.

CDR3 coding DNA: TGTGCCAGTACCGACAGGGGGCTCACAGATACGCAGTATTTT. Translated, it gives CASTDRGLTDTQYF. The chain employs TRBV19 and TRBJ2-3; 10 nucleotides line up with TRBD1. CDR3 length: 14 amino acids. The V gene end was trimmed by 7 bases and the J gene end by 2 bases; junction bases not matched to a gene: 3. Germline V gene lookup returns CDR1 LNHDA and CDR2 SQIVND (reference sequence). The full variable domain, with the rest looked up from reference TRBV19 and TRBJ2-3, is DGGITQSPKYLFRKEGQNVTLSCEQNLNHDAMYWYRQDPGQGLRLIYYSQIVNDFQKGDIAEGYSVSREKKESFPLTVTSAQKNPTAFYLCASTDRGLTDTQYFGPGTRLTVL.

The chain is built from TRBV28 and TRBJ2-1, with 11 bases lining up with TRBD2. The CDR3 totals 15 residues. From germline, CDR1 is MDHEN and CDR2 SYDVKM. V was pared by 3 bases and J by 10 bases, with 8 bases of the junction left unmatched. CDR3 coding DNA: TGTGCCAGCAGTTTTAGCGGGAGGGCGGGGGAGGAGCAGTTCTTC. Protein product: CASSFSGRAGEEQFF.

The chain links TRBV6-4 to TRBJ1-1, with 9 bases identical to TRBD1. The CDR3 consists of 12 residues. J gave up 9 bases and V 5 bases, and 4 bases lay outside the gene matches. CDR1 and CDR2 (germline): MRHNA, SNTAGT. In DNA, the CDR3 is TGTGCCAGCAGTTCCGGGACAGGGAAAGCTTTCTTT. This gives the protein CASSSGTGKAFF.

This chain uses TRBV5-1 with TRBJ2-5; D is unresolved. The CDR3 consists of 15 residues. Deletions cut 1 base from V and 2 bases from J, with 12 bases between. Germline V lookup: CDR1 SGHRS, CDR2 YFSETQ. This CDR3 reads CASSLFPGEQETQYF. CDR3 nucleotide sequence: TGCGCCAGCAGCTTGTTTCCAGGAGAACAAGAGACCCAGTACTTC.

V gene TRBV6-5 combines with J gene TRBJ2-5, with 9 nucleotides matching TRBD2. Germline CDR1 is MNHEY and CDR2 is SVGAGI. The CDR3 is 13 residues long. Losses at the gene ends were 6 bases for V and 5 bases for J; bases not matched to a gene: 4. CDR3 region: CASRPSGVETQYF. In DNA, the CDR3 is TGTGCCAGCAGACCTAGCGGGGTTGAGACCCAGTACTTC.

The V call is TRBV30, the J call TRBJ1-2; unclear D gene. CDR3 length equals 12 residues. Trimming left V 4 bases short and J 7 bases short, with 13 bases between. Germline V gene sequence: CDR1 GTSNPN, CDR2 SVGIG (reference sequence). Here the CDR3 DNA reads TGTGCCTGGACCTCCTCGGGCGCTGGCTACACCTTC. This sequence encodes CAWTSSGAGYTF.

V usage is TRBV20-1 and J usage is TRBJ1-2; D is unresolved. CDR1 DFQATT and CDR2 SNEGSKA come from the germline V gene (reference sequence). The CDR3 runs 11 residues. DNA for the CDR3: TGCAGCGCAGTGGCAGACTATGGCTACACCTTC. Amino acid sequence: CSAVADYGYTF.

V and J are TRBV6-6 and TRBJ2-7; no reliable D call. The CDR3 has 12 amino acids. V was cut by 5 bases and J by 3 bases, with 8 bases left in between. Per the germline V gene, CDR1 is MNHNY and CDR2 is SVGAGI (reference sequence). The CDR3: CASSTRNYEQYF. The DNA of the CDR3 is TGTGCCAGCAGTACCCGAAACTACGAGCAGTACTTC.

This clone was seen more than once but under ten times. In DNA, the CDR3 is TGTGCCAGCAGTGGACAGGGTTATAGCAATCAGCCCCAGCATTTT. Translated, it gives CASSGQGYSNQPQHF. The rearrangement joins TRBV2 to TRBJ1-5, with TRBD1 matching 7 bases. V lost 4 bases and J lost 0; bases outside the gene matches: 3. Germline V gene data show CDR1 as SNHLY and CDR2 as FYNNEI. This CDR3 spans 15 amino acids.